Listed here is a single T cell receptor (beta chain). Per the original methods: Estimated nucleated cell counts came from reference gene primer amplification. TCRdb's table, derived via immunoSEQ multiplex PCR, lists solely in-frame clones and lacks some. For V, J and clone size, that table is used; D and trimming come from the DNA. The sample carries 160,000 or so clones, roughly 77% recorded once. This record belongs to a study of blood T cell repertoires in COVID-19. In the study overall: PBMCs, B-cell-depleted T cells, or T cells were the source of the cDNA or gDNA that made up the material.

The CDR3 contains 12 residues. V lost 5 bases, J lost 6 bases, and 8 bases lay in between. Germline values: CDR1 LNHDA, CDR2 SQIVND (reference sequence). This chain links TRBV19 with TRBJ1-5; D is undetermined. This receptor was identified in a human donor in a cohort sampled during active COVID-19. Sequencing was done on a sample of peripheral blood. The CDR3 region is CASSDGSQPQHF. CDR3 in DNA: TGTGCCAGTAGTGACGGGAGTCAGCCCCAGCATTTT.